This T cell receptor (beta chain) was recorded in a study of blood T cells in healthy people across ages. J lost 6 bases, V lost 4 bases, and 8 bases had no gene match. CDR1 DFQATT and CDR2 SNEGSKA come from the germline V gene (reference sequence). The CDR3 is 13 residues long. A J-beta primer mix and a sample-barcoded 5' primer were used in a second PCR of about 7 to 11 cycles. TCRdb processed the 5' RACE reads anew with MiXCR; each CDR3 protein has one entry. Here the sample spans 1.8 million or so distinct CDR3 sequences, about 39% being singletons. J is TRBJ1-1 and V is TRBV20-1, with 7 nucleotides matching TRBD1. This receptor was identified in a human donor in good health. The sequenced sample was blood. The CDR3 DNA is TGCAGTGCTAAGATACAGGGGTGGGCTGAAGCTTTCTTT. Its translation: CSAKIQGWAEAFF.